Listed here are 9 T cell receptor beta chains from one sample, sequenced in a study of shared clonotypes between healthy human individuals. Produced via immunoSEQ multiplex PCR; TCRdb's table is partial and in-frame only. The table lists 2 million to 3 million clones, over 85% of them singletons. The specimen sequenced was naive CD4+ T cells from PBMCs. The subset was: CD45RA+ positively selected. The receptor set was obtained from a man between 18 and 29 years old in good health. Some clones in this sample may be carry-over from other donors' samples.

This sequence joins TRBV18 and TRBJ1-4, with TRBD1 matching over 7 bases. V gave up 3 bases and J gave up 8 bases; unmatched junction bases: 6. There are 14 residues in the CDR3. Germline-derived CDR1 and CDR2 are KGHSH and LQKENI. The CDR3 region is CASSPTRGREKLFF. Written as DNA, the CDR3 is TGTGCCAGCTCACCCACAAGGGGGCGGGAAAAACTGTTTTTT.

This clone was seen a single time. This CDR3 reads CASSFSVSGETQYF. The CDR3 DNA reads TGTGCCAGCAGCTTCTCAGTTAGCGGAGAGACCCAGTACTTC. The chain employs TRBV7-2 and TRBJ2-5; tentatively, D is TRBD2 (6 bases). Looked up from germline, CDR1 is SGHTA and CDR2 is FQGNSA. CDR3 length: 14 residues. With 3 bases removed from V and 4 bases from J, the gap between germline ends came to 12 bases. The full variable domain, completed using reference TRBV7-2 and TRBJ2-5, is GAGVSQSPSNKVTEKGKDVELRCDPISGHTALYWYRQSLGQGLEFLIYFQGNSAPDKSGLPSDRFSAERTGGSVSTLTIQRTQQEDSAVYLCASSFSVSGETQYFGPGTRLLVL.

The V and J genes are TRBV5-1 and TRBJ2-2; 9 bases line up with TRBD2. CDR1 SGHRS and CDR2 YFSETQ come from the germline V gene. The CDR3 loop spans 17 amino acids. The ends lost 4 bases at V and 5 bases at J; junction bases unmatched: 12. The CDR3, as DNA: TGCGCCAGCAGCCCTTCCGGGACTAGCTTTACTACCGGGGAGCTGTTTTTT. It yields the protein CASSPSGTSFTTGELFF.

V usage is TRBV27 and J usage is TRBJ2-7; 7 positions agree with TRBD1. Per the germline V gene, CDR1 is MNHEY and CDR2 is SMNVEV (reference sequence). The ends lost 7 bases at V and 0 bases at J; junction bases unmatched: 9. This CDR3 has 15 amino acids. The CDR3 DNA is TGTGCCAGCATCCTAGCCAGGGACAGCTCCTACGAGCAGTACTTC. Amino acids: CASILARDSSYEQYF.

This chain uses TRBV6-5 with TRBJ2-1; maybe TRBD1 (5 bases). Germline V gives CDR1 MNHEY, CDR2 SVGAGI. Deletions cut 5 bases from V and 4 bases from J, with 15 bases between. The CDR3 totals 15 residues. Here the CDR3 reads CASSGDWGAYNEQFF. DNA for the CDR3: TGTGCCAGCAGTGGGGATTGGGGCGCTTACAATGAGCAGTTCTTC.

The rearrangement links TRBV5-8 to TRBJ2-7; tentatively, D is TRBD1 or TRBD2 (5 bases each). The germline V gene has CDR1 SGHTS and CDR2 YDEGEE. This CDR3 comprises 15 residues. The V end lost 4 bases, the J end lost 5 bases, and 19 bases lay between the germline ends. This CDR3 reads CASSSGGQDPHEQYF. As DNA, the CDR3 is TGTGCCAGCAGCAGCGGCGGACAAGATCCCCACGAGCAGTACTTC.

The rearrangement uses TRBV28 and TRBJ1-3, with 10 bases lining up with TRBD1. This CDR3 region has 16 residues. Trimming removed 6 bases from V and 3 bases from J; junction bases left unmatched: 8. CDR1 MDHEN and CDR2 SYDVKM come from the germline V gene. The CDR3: CASSPQTGGLGNTIYF. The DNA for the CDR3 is TGTGCCAGCAGCCCTCAGACAGGGGGCCTTGGAAACACCATATATTTT.

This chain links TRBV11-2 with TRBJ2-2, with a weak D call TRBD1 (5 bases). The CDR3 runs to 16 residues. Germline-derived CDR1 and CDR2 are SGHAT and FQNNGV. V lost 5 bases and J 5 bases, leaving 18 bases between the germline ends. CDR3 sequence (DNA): TGTGCCAGCAGCAGGTTAAGGGGCCTAAGGACCGGGGAGCTGTTTTTT. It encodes CASSRLRGLRTGELFF.

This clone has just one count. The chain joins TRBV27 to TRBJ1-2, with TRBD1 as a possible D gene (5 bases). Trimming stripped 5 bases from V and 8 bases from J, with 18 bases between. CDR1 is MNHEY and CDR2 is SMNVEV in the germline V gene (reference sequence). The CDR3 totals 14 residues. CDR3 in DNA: TGTGCCAGCAGTCCCCCGGGCAGGGTGGGGGGCTACACCTTC. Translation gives CASSPPGRVGGYTF.